Here is one T cell receptor beta chain with its context. Sequenced material consisted of expressed TCRB transcripts (all of the isolated RNA was reverse transcribed). Sequencing was performed with immunoSEQ multiplex PCR; in TCRdb, only in-frame clones are kept and a portion is missing. The data contain some 500,000 clones, roughly 11% of them singletons. The data derive from a study of beta chain features in type 1 diabetes. V lost 2 bases to trimming and J lost 8 bases, with 21 bases between them. Germline CDR1 KGHSH, CDR2 LQKENI. The CDR3 totals 16 residues. The collection from each donor was one heparinised blood draw averaging roughly 110 mL. Sorting that relied on CD45RO/CCR7/CD25/CD127/CD95/CD27 yielded CD4+ naive, central memory, regulatory and stem cell-like memory cells.

Sequenced input: naive CD4+ T cells from blood. This clonotype was sampled from a woman between 18 and 29 years old in good health. The V and J genes are TRBV18 and TRBJ1-2; D may be TRBD1 (6 bases). The CDR3: CASSPGGSLRIGGYTF. CDR3 sequence (DNA): TGTGCCAGCTCACCAGGGGGCAGCTTGAGAATCGGCGGCTACACCTTC. The full variable domain, rest sourced from reference TRBV18 and TRBJ1-2, is NAGVMQNPRHLVRRRGQEARLRCSPMKGHSHVYWYRQLPEEGLKFMVYLQKENIIDESGMPKERFSAEFPKEGPSILRIQQVVRGDSAAYFCASSPGGSLRIGGYTFGSGTRLTVV.